The TCR beta chain under discussion was sequenced for a study of blood T cell repertoires in COVID-19. This clone was seen a handful of times. Patients at the Seattle site were enrolled during active infection and followed longitudinally. CDR1 is LNHDA and CDR2 is SQIVND in the germline V gene (reference sequence). This CDR3 has 15 residues. The V gene end was trimmed by 6 bases and the J gene end by 2 bases; junction bases not matched to a gene: 7. The data were produced by immunoSEQ multiplex PCR, yet TCRdb's version contains in-frame clones alone and is incomplete. The sample holds 150,000 to 200,000 clones, 82% seen once.

This rearrangement joins TRBV19 to TRBJ2-1, with 7 bases that match TRBD2. The specimen sequenced was peripheral blood. The source is a woman aged 60 to 75 with COVID-19, enrolled during active disease. This CDR3 reads CASRRAGEPYNEQFF. The CDR3 DNA is TGTGCCAGTAGGAGGGCGGGAGAGCCCTACAATGAGCAGTTCTTC.